This T cell receptor (beta chain) was sequenced in a study of blood T cells in healthy people across ages. General study points: Across the age range, TCR beta diversity per million T cells fell in a roughly linear way.

The junction had 9 bases not matched to a gene; V was cut back by 4 bases and J by 1 base. The germline gives CDR1 MDHEN, CDR2 SYDVKM. The CDR3 is 16 amino acids. A second PCR of 7 to 11 cycles used a sample-barcoded 5' primer and a J-beta primer mix. The template-switch adaptor, which had 12 random nucleotides, put a tag on each cDNA molecule. TCRdb re-called the 5' RACE reads through MiXCR, storing one row per CDR3 protein. Of some 890,000 distinct CDR3 sequences detected, 25% to 35% appear once; the ten largest clones hold about 10%. Comments on this clonotype: Its cognate antigen is unknown.

These data are also associated with another study on T cells of mothers and their children. That work adds: Overlap measured in related mother-child pairs was slightly, non-significantly higher than in unrelated pairs. Evidence of persistent microchimeric T cell clones was absent.

Sequenced sample: blood. This chain connects TRBV28 to TRBJ2-5, with 7 bases matching TRBD1. The origin of this receptor is a woman in her thirties or forties in good health. The CDR3 region has the DNA TGTGCCAGCAGTTCAACCGCACAGGGGTCCCAAGAGACCCAGTACTTC. It codes for CASSSTAQGSQETQYF.